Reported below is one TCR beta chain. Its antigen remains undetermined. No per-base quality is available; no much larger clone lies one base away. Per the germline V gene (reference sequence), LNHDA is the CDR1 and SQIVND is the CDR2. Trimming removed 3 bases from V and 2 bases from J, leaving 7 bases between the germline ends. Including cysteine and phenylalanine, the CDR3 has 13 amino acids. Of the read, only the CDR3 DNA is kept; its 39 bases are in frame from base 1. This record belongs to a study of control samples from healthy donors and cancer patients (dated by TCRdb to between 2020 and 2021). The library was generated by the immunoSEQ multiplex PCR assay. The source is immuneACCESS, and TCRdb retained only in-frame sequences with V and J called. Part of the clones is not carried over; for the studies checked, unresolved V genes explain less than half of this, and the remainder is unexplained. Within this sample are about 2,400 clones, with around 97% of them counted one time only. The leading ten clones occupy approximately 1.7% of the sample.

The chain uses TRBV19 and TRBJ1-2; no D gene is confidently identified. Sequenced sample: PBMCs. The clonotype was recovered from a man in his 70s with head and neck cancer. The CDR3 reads CASSMNGNYGYTF. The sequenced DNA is TGTGCCAGTAGTATGAACGGAAACTATGGCTACACCTTC.